This T cell receptor (beta chain) was identified in a study of post-analysis software for immune sequencing data (dated by TCRdb to the mid-2010s). At the level of the whole study: The recorded disease courses included relapsing-remitting, secondary progressive and progressive-relapsing multiple sclerosis, and some patients had no subtype annotation. The patient repertoires were set against ten to eleven previously published healthy control repertoires from donors whose ages ranged from roughly 6 to 26 years. A subset of samples was prepared in parallel using single-end sample barcoding, then pooled and co-amplified after Illumina adapter ligation.

Receptors were amplified or captured by PCR. The instrument was an Illumina HiSeq 2500. Unique molecular identifiers were incorporated into TCR beta cDNA libraries to reduce PCR and sequencing biases. Every 1 to 10 million input T cells yielded approximately 500,000 cDNA molecules, meaning each molecule approximated one T cell. The patient libraries were prepared and sequenced using the same protocol as the earlier healthy control dataset. Samples belonging to the same batch were prepared together, multiplexed and sequenced on a shared HiSeq lane. In the paper's pipeline: MIGEC handled the raw barcoded reads, throwing out single-read molecular identifier groups before consensus assembly and CDR3 extraction. VDJtools was used for post-analysis of the clonotype tables, and diversity was normalized by down-sampling every dataset to the size of the smallest sample. In repertoire overlap clustering, CDR3 amino acid sequences, but not nucleotide sequences, were matched to correct batch-related cross-sample contamination. TCRdb itself trimmed the public reads at Q25 with fastp, ran MiXCR and retained productive beta chains. Under each unique CDR3 protein, matching rows form one entry showing the most common genes and DNA. The V and J calls here are based on TCRdb, not the publication. This sample lists around 400,000 distinct CDR3 sequences; 39% were detected once. The ten largest account for about 7.6% of the sample.

Study-wide findings and limitations: When samples were clustered directly using the F measure, samples prepared in the same batch co-clustered strongly, which prompted a batch-effect correction. The multiple sclerosis patient group was slightly younger than the control group. Patients showed significantly higher frequencies than controls for roughly five TRBV segments, among them TRBV5-6, TRBV5-1 and TRBV20-1. Significantly lower normalized Chao1 diversity was found in multiple sclerosis patients than in controls, suggesting substantial peripheral T-cell clonal expansion.

From the cysteine up to the phenylalanine, the CDR3 has a length of 17 residues. The DNA shown is the 51-base CDR3, in frame from base 1. The germline V gene (reference sequence) sets CDR1 to LGHDT and CDR2 to YNNKEL. V loses 4 bases of germline sequence and J loses 3 bases, and the interval between the two ends is 22 bases. Remarks on this clonotype: Its antigen target is currently unknown. Base quality data are lacking; no much larger clone is found one base away.

To demonstrate the VDJtools post-analysis software, the study profiled TCR beta repertoires from the peripheral blood of 13 young patients with multiple sclerosis. The patients with multiple sclerosis were children and adolescents between roughly 6 and 17 years of age. The sample consisted of blood. This receptor was obtained from a girl aged 2 to 10 with multiple sclerosis. The sequence links TRBV3-1 to TRBJ2-7, with TRBD1 as a weak D call on 7 bases. In nucleotide form, the sequence is TGTGCCAGCAGCCCAGCGTGGGCGGGACAGTCAGACTACGAGCAGTACTTC. Its translation is CASSPAWAGQSDYEQYF.